The next 17 T cell receptor beta chains were all read from a single sample in a study of T cells in Graves' hyperthyroidism and ophthalmopathy (dated by TCRdb to the late 2010s). Libraries were constructed by multiplex PCR. Data came from an Illumina HiSeq 2000. TCR beta CDR3 regions were amplified from RNA transcripts. The TCR CDR3 was subjected to a first round of RT-PCR using the HTBI primer set and the Qiagen OneStep RT-PCR kit. TCRdb cleaned the public reads at Q25 with fastp, built clones with MiXCR and kept in-frame beta chains. Entries are consolidated by CDR3 protein sequence, retaining the most common genes and DNA. The sample contains hundreds of thousands of distinct CDR3 sequences, approximately 20% of them found a single time. Around 50% of the sample goes to the ten largest clones. Sequencing used blood. The receptor source for this set is a man aged 40-55 years with Graves' ophthalmopathy.

This clonotype was counted at least ten times. This sequence joins TRBV3-1 and TRBJ2-1; TRBD2 aligns across 7 bases. The CDR3 has 14 residues. Germline V gives CDR1 LGHDT, CDR2 YNNKEL (reference sequence). Germline trimming cut 0 bases from V and 7 bases from J; bases unmatched to any gene: 3. As DNA, the CDR3 is TGTGCCAGCAGCCAAGAGGGGACTACAAATGAGCAGTTCTTC. Protein: CASSQEGTTNEQFF.

The CDR3 nucleotides are TGTGCCAGCAGCCAAGAGGGGCTGTTAGCCGAGCAGTACTTC. Translating gives CASSQEGLLAEQYF. The chain employs TRBV3-1 and TRBJ2-7, with a weak D call TRBD1 (5 bases). The CDR3 is 14 residues long. Germline V lookup: CDR1 LGHDT, CDR2 YNNKEL (reference sequence). V gave up 0 bases and J gave up 6 bases, with 12 bases separating them.

V gene TRBV12-3 or TRBV12-4 combines with J gene TRBJ2-1; D tentatively reads TRBD1 or TRBD2 (5 bases each). CDR3 length: 17 residues. Trimming stripped 5 bases from V and 7 bases from J, with 24 bases between. The CDR3 here is CASSPRFTYRGENEQFF. Here the CDR3 DNA reads TGTGCCAGCAGTCCCCGGTTCACCTATCGAGGGGAAAATGAGCAGTTCTTC.

This clonotype was seen more than once but under ten times. The rearrangement links TRBV6-1 to TRBJ1-2, with D uncertain. The CDR3 covers 14 residues. V shed 2 bases and J shed 8 bases, with 15 bases lying between them. Germline-derived CDR1 and CDR2 are MNHNS and SASEGT. The CDR3 region is CASSERRWLQGYTF. DNA of the CDR3: TGTGCCAGCAGTGAAAGAAGGTGGCTTCAAGGCTACACCTTC.

This clonotype was found many times. The chain employs TRBV7-3 and TRBJ2-2, with no clear D. Germline values: CDR1 SGHTA, CDR2 FQGTGA. Trimming shortened V by 2 bases and J by 5 bases, and 6 bases separated the two germline ends. The CDR3 has 13 residues. The CDR3 loop is CASSLEATGELFF. CDR3 bases: TGTGCCAGCAGCTTAGAGGCGACCGGGGAGCTGTTTTTT.

This clonotype was seen at least ten times. The rearrangement joins TRBV13 to TRBJ2-3, with TRBD1 as a possible D gene (6 bases). Trimming stripped 3 bases from V and 3 bases from J, with 13 bases between. The CDR3 spans 15 residues. Germline V gene lookup returns CDR1 PRHDT and CDR2 FYEKMQ (reference sequence). For the CDR3, the DNA is TGTGCCAGCAGCTTCGGCACAGGGAAAACAGATACGCAGTATTTT. Encoded protein: CASSFGTGKTDTQYF.

The rearrangement uses TRBV2 and TRBJ2-3; D unclear. CDR3 size: 12 residues. CDR1 and CDR2 from the germline V gene are SNHLY and FYNNEI. V gave up 8 bases and J gave up 3 bases, with 9 bases separating them. CDR3 sequence: CASEASTDTQYF. In DNA form, the CDR3 reads TGTGCCAGCGAAGCCAGTACAGATACGCAGTATTTT.

This clonotype has only a few counts. A read error may account for a junction end that differs from germline. This chain joins TRBV2 and TRBJ2-5; no definite D call. Germline CDR1 and CDR2: SNHLY and FYNNEI. The CDR3 contains 13 residues. As DNA, the CDR3 is TGTGCCAGCAGTGAAGCGTTGGAAGTGACCCGGTACTTC. This gives the protein CASSEALEVTRYF.

The chain carries TRBV10-3 and TRBJ2-3; 10 bases are shared with TRBD2. CDR3 length: 20 residues. Germline loops: CDR1 ENHRY, CDR2 SYGVKD. V was pared by 0 bases and J by 0 bases, with 12 bases of the junction left unmatched. The CDR3 nucleotides are TGTGCCATCAGTGAGTCGATCCTACTAGCGGGACCAACTAGCACAGATACGCAGTATTTT. It codes for CAISESILLAGPTSTDTQYF.

The gene calls are TRBV19 and TRBJ1-6; D is ambiguous. CDR1 LNHDA and CDR2 SQIVND come from the germline V gene (reference sequence). The CDR3 contains 14 residues. The ends were cut back, 6 bases at V and 7 bases at J, with 13 bases in the middle. The CDR3 nucleotides are TGTGCCAGTAGACTTGGACGGGTAAATTCACCCCTCCACTTT. Its protein product is CASRLGRVNSPLHF.

A remark on this clonotype: The junction and the germline gene differ at one end; a read error may be behind it. The chain recombines TRBV7-3 with TRBJ2-7, with 7 bases lining up with TRBD2. Looked up from germline, CDR1 is SGHTA and CDR2 is FQGTGA. CDR3 size: 15 residues. CDR3 DNA sequence: TGTGCCGGCAGCTCAACTAGCGCGGGGCCCAACGAGCAGTACTTC. Residues: CAGSSTSAGPNEQYF.

This sequence joins TRBV6-6 and TRBJ2-7; 7 positions match TRBD2. CDR1 and CDR2 from the germline V gene are MNHNY and SVGAGI (reference sequence). V gave up 2 bases and J gave up 0 bases; unmatched junction bases: 7. The CDR3 sequence is 16 residues long. The CDR3 here is CASSYPRGGSSYEQYF. The DNA of the CDR3 is TGTGCCAGCAGTTACCCCCGGGGAGGGAGCTCCTACGAGCAGTACTTC.

In its sample, this clonotype was seen many times. This chain uses TRBV12-3 or TRBV12-4 with TRBJ2-3; 14 nucleotides line up with TRBD2. This CDR3 comprises 17 residues. With 3 bases clipped from V and 2 bases from J, the junction kept 4 bases outside the gene matches. In DNA, the CDR3 is TGTGCCAGCAGTTTCGGGACTAGCGGGGGAAACACAGATACGCAGTATTTT. It specifies CASSFGTSGGNTDTQYF.

The chain has TRBV6-1 and TRBJ1-6, with D perhaps TRBD1 (5 bases). This CDR3 spans 15 amino acids. Germline CDR1 is MNHNS and CDR2 is SASEGT. V lost 1 base and J 8 bases, leaving 12 bases between the germline ends. CDR3 loop: CASSEEAGLHSPLHF. The CDR3 DNA reads as TGTGCCAGCAGTGAAGAAGCAGGGCTCCATTCACCCCTCCACTTT.

In this sample, this clonotype turned up many times. The gene calls are TRBV18 and TRBJ2-1; D unclear. Trimming removed 3 bases at V and 7 bases at J, with 10 bases between. The CDR3 has 13 amino acids. Germline V CDR1 and CDR2: KGHSH, LQKENI. In nucleotides, the CDR3 is TGTGCCAGCTCACCGATAGCTGAGAATGAGCAGTTCTTC. Protein product: CASSPIAENEQFF.

V and J are TRBV12-3 or TRBV12-4 and TRBJ2-6, with D tentatively TRBD1 (6 bases). The CDR3 runs 15 residues. Trimming took off 3 bases at V and 3 bases at J, with 9 bases between the two ends. CDR3 in amino acids: CASSFTGFGANVLTF. CDR3 DNA sequence: TGTGCCAGCAGTTTCACAGGGTTTGGGGCCAACGTCCTGACTTTC.

V usage is TRBV7-9 and J usage is TRBJ2-7, with D uncertain. Germline lookup yields CDR1 SEHNR and CDR2 FQNEAQ (reference sequence). With 6 bases removed from V and 5 bases from J, the gap between germline ends came to 20 bases. CDR3 length equals 15 residues. For the CDR3, the DNA is TGTGCCAGCAGGGATATATACGGAGAAGTGAACGAGCAGTACTTC. Translation gives CASRDIYGEVNEQYF.